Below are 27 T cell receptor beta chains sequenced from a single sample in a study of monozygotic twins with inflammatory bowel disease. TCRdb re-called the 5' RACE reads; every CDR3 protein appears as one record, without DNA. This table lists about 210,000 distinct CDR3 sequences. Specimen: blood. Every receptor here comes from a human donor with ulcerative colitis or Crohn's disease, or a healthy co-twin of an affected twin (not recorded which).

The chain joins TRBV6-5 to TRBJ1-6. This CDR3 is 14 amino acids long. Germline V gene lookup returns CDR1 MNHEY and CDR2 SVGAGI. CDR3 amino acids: CASSYSGRDSPLHF.

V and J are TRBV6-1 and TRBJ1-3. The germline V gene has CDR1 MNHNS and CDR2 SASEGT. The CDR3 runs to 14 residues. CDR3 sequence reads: CASFDIASGNTIYF.

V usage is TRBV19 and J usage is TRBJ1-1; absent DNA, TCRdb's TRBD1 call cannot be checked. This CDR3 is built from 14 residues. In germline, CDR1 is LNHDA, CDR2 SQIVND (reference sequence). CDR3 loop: CASSIQGTNTEAFF.

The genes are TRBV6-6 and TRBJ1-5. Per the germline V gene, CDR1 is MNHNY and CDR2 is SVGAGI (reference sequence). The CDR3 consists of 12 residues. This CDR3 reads CTSSYPNQPQHF.

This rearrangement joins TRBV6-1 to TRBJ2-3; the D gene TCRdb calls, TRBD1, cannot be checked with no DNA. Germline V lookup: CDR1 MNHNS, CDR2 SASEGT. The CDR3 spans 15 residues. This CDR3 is CASSEQGMSTDMQYF.

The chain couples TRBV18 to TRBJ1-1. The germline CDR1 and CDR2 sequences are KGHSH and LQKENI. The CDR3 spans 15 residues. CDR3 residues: CASSPWKFLNTEAFF.

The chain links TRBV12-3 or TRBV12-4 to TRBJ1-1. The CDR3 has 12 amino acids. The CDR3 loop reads CASSYYGTEAFF.

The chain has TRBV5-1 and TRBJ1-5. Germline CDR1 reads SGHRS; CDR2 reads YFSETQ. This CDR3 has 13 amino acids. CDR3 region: CASKLDSNQPQHF.

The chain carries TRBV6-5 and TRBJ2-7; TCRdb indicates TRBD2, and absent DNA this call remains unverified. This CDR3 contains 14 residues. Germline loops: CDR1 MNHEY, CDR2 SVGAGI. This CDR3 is CASSYLPLADEQYF.

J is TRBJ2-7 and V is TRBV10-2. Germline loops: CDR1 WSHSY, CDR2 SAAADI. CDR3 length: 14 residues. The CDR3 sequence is CASRDRQDSYEQYF.

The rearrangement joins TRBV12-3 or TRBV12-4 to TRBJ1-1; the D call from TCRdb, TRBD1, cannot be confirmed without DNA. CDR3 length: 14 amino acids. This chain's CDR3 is CAISLVRVGTEAFF.

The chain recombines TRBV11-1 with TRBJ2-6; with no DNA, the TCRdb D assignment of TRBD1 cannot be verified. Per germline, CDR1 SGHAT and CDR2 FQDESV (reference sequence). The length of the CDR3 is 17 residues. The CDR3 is CASREGTGAPGANVLTF.

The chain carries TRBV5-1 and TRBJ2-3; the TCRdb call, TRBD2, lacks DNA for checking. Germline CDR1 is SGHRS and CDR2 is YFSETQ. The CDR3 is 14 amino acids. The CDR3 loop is CASSPTGLTDTQYF.

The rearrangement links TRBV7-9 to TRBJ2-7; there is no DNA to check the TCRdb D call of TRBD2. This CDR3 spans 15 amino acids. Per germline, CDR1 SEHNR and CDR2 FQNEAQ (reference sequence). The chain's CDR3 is CASSPQGLVIYEQYF. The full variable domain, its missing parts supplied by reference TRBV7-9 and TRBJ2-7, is DTGVSQNPRHKITKRGQNVTFRCDPISEHNRLYWYRQTLGQGPEFLTYFQNEAQLEKSRLLSDRFSAERPKGSFSTLEIQRTEQGDSAMYLCASSPQGLVIYEQYFGPGTRLTVT.

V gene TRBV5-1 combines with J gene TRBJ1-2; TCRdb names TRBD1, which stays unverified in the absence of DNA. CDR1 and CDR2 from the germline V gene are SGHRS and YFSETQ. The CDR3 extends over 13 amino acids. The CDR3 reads CASSPGTGNGYTF.

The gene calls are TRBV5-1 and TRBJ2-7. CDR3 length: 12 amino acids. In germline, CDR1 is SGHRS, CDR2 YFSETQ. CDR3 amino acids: CASSLVGYEQYF. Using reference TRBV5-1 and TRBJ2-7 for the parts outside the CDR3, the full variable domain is KAGVTQTPRYLIKTRGQQVTLSCSPISGHRSVSWYQQTPGQGLQFLFEYFSETQRNKGNFPGRFSGRQFSNSRSEMNVSTLELGDSALYLCASSLVGYEQYFGPGTRLTVT.

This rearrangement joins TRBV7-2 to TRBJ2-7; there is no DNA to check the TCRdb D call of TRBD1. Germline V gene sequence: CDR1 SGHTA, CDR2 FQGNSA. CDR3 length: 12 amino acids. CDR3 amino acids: CASTQGTYEQYF. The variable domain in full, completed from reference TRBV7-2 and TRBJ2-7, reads GAGVSQSPSNKVTEKGKDVELRCDPISGHTALYWYRQSLGQGLEFLIYFQGNSAPDKSGLPSDRFSAERTGGSVSTLTIQRTQQEDSAVYLCASTQGTYEQYFGPGTRLTVT.

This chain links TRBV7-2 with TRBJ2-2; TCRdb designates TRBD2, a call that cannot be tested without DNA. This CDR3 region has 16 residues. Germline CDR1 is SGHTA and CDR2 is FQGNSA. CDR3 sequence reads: CASSVTSGGAFGELFF. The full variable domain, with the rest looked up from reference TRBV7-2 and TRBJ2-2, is GAGVSQSPSNKVTEKGKDVELRCDPISGHTALYWYRQSLGQGLEFLIYFQGNSAPDKSGLPSDRFSAERTGGSVSTLTIQRTQQEDSAVYLCASSVTSGGAFGELFFGEGSRLTVL.

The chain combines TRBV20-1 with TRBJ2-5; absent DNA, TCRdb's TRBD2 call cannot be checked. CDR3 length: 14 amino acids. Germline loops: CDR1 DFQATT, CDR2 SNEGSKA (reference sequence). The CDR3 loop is CSARIAGYQETQYF.

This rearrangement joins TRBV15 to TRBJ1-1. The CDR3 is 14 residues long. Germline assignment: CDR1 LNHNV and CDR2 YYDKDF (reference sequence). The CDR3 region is CATSSTTLNTEAFF.

The CDR3 sequence is CASSSRALNTEAFF. The rearrangement joins TRBV28 to TRBJ1-1. There are 14 residues in the CDR3. Germline V gives CDR1 MDHEN, CDR2 SYDVKM.

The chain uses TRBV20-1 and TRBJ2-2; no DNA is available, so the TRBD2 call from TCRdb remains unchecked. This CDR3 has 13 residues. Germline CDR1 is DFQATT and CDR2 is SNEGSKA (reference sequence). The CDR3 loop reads CSAGLSNTGELFF.

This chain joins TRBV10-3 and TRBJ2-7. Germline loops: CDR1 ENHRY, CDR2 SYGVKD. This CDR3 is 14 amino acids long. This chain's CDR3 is CAISEYRGTYEQYF.

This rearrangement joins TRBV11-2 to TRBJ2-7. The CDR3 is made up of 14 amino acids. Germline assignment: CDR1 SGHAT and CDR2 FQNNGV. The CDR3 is CASSPDRISYEQYF.

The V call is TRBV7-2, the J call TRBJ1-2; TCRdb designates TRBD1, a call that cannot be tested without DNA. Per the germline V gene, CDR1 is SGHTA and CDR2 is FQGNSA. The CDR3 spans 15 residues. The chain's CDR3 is CASSFPLTEHYGYTF.

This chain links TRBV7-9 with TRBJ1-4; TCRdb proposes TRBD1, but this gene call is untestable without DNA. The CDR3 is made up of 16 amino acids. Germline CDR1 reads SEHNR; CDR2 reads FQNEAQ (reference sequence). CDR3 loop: CASSLSGTATNEKLFF.

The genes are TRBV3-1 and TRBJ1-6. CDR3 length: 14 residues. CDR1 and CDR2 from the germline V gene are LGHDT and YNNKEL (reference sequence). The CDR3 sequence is CASSRGRYNSPLHF.